This is a list of T cell receptor beta chains from one sample in a study of T cell responses to AZD1222 COVID-19 vaccine. Some clones are missing from TCRdb's copy, which holds only in-frame ones; the method was immunoSEQ multiplex PCR. The sample has approximately 79,000 clones; around 86% are singletons. Sequencing was performed on peripheral blood, taken on day 0 of AZD1222 vaccination. These receptors came from an adult in good health. Both conserved end residues are part of each CDR3. The D gene is left open where the match is weak. Part of the rows lack a size; the others show once, few, many or a class for expanded clones.

TRBJ1-5 TRBV10-3 NA NA 16 CATRNSEQGGNQPQHF TGTGCCACCCGAAATAGTGAGCAGGGAGGAAATCAGCCCCAGCATTTT
TRBJ1-1 TRBV6-4 few TRBD1 13 CASTHQGAPEAFF TGTGCCAGCACCCACCAGGGGGCGCCTGAAGCTTTCTTT
TRBJ2-3 TRBV5-1 NA TRBD2 15 CASSLLIAGADTQYF TGCGCCAGCAGCTTGTTAATAGCGGGAGCAGATACGCAGTATTTT
TRBJ2-3 TRBV7-2 NA TRBD2 12 CASLAGLDTQYF TGTGCCAGCCTAGCGGGTCTCGATACGCAGTATTTT
TRBJ2-7 TRBV11-3 NA TRBD2 15 CASSLGAGGPYEQYF TGTGCCAGCAGCTTAGGAGCGGGAGGGCCATACGAGCAGTACTTC
TRBJ1-5 TRBV15 few TRBD1 15 CATSGRTGGNQPQHF TGTGCCACCAGCGGAAGGACAGGTGGGAATCAGCCCCAGCATTTT
TRBJ1-2 TRBV3-1/TRBV3-2 few NA 15 CASSQDPRRNYGYTF TGTGCCAGCAGCCAAGATCCCAGGCGGAACTATGGCTACACCTTC
TRBJ2-7 TRBV19 NA TRBD1 13 CASSRQGTYEQYF TGTGCCAGTAGCCGACAGGGAACCTACGAGCAGTACTTC
TRBJ1-1 TRBV18 once NA 16 CASSLEGGAPNTEAFF TGTGCCAGCTCTCTTGAGGGAGGGGCTCCGAACACTGAAGCTTTCTTT
TRBJ1-3 TRBV28 NA NA 15 CASSLPRGSGNTIYF TGTGCCAGCAGTCTCCCCCGCGGCTCTGGAAACACCATATATTTT
TRBJ2-5 TRBV18 NA TRBD2 16 CASSPQTSTPSETQYF TGTGCCAGCTCACCTCAGACTAGCACACCATCAGAGACCCAGTACTTC
TRBJ1-2 TRBV6-2/TRBV6-3 NA NA 15 CASSYAQGINYGYTF TGTGCCAGCAGTTACGCTCAGGGGATTAACTATGGCTACACCTTC
TRBJ1-1 TRBV2 NA NA 12 CASRRMNTEAFF TGTGCCAGCCGCAGGATGAACACTGAAGCTTTCTTT
TRBJ2-7 TRBV6-5 few NA 13 CASNPSPSREQYF TGTGCCAGCAACCCGAGTCCAAGCCGCGAGCAGTACTTC
TRBJ1-5 TRBV24-1 NA NA 14 CATSDGGSNQPQHF TGTGCCACCAGTGATGGAGGTTCCAATCAGCCCCAGCATTTT
TRBJ1-5 TRBV19 NA NA 17 CASSIEDLLGSTQPQHF TGTGCCAGTAGTATAGAGGACCTATTGGGGAGTACTCAGCCCCAGCATTTT
TRBJ2-5 TRBV5-6 NA NA 15 CASSLRIATEETQYF TGTGCCAGCAGCTTGCGGATAGCAACGGAGGAGACCCAGTACTTC
TRBJ2-2 TRBV5-8 NA TRBD2 17 CASSLGLAGSNTGELFF TGTGCCAGCAGCTTGGGACTAGCGGGGTCGAACACCGGGGAGCTGTTTTTT
TRBJ1-2 TRBV28 NA NA 15 CASSFWSDTVSGYTF TGTGCCAGCAGTTTTTGGTCGGACACAGTTTCTGGCTACACCTTC
TRBJ1-5 TRBV2 NA NA 15 CASSEAEGRNQPQHF TGTGCCAGCAGTGAAGCCGAAGGACGCAATCAGCCCCAGCATTTT
TRBJ2-2 TRBV9 NA TRBD2 17 CASSPRLAGAGTGELFF TGTGCCAGCAGCCCACGACTAGCGGGAGCTGGCACCGGGGAGCTGTTTTTT
TRBJ1-2 TRBV10-3 NA TRBD1 14 CAISEDRGRYGYTF TGTGCCATCAGTGAGGACAGGGGAAGATATGGCTACACCTTC
TRBJ2-7 TRBV12-5 NA TRBD1 15 CASAMSGDRAYEQYF TGTGCTAGTGCCATGTCGGGTGACAGGGCCTACGAGCAGTACTTC
TRBJ2-3 TRBV4-2 NA NA 17 CASSQDGLTSLSYTQYF TGTGCCAGCAGCCAAGACGGTCTAACTAGCCTCAGCTATACGCAGTATTTT
TRBJ2-7 TRBV3-1/TRBV3-2 NA TRBD2 13 CASSQSGGREQYF TGTGCCAGCAGCCAGAGCGGGGGGAGGGAGCAGTACTTC
TRBJ1-5 TRBV28 NA NA 12 CASSTRGQPQHF TGTGCCAGCAGCACCAGGGGCCAGCCCCAGCATTTT